This TCR beta chain was sequenced for a study of OX40 agonist ivuxolimab in advanced cancers. Study summary: Treatment of patients was with ivuxolimab, an agonistic anti-OX40 (CD134) antibody. Earlier treatment with anti-PD-1, anti-PD-L1 or anti-CTLA-4 was permitted, and around 36% had received some. Study-wide results and limits: Certain nonresponders likewise exhibited a low normalized T-cell clonal expansion. CD4+ and CD8+ blood T cells expanded clonally by week 6 at 0.1 to 3.0 mg/kg.

Assay used: immunoSEQ multiplex PCR; TCRdb lists only in-frame clones, some missing. The sample holds tens of thousands of clones, roughly 82% seen once. CDR3 size: 15 residues. V was trimmed by 1 base and J by 1 base, leaving 11 bases between them. The germline CDR1 and CDR2 sequences are MNHNS and SASEGT. This clone appeared a single time. The antigen is not known. The source is an adult with an advanced solid tumor such as melanoma, head and neck, liver or kidney cancer. The sequences come from CD4+ or CD8+ T cells sorted from blood, collected in a trial of the OX40 agonist ivuxolimab. The chain combines TRBV6-1 with TRBJ2-7, with D perhaps TRBD1 (5 bases). The CDR3 is CASSEVGRQSYEQYF. The CDR3 region has the DNA TGTGCCAGCAGTGAAGTCGGTAGACAGTCCTACGAGCAGTACTTC.